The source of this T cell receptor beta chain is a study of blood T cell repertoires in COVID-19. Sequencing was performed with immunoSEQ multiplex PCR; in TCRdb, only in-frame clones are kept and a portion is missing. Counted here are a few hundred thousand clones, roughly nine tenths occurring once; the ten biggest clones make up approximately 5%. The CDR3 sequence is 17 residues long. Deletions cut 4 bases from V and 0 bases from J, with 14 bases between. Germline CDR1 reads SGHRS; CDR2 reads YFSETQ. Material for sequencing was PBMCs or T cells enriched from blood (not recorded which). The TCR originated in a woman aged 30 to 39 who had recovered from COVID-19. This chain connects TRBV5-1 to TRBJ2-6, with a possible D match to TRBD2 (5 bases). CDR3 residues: CASSPGIGSSGANVLTF. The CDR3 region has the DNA TGCGCCAGCAGCCCCGGGATCGGTAGCTCTGGGGCCAACGTCCTGACTTTC.